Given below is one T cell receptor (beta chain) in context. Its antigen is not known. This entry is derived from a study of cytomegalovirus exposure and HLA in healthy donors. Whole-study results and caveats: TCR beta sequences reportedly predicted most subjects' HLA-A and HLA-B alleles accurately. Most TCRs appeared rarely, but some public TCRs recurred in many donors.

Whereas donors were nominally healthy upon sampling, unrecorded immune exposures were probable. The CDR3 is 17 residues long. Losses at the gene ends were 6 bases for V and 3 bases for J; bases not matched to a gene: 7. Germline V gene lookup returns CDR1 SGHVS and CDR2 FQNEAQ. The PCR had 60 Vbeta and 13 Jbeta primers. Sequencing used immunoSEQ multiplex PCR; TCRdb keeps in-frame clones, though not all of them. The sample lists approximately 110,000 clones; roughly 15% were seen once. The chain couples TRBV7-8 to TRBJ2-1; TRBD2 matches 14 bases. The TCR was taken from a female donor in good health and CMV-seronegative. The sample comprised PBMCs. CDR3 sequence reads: CASRYGTSGSFYNEQFF. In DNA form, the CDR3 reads TGTGCCAGCAGATACGGGACTAGCGGGAGTTTCTACAATGAGCAGTTCTTC.